The rows below give T cell receptor beta chains drawn from one sample of a study of OX40 agonist ivuxolimab in advanced cancers. Data came from immunoSEQ multiplex PCR; TCRdb stores just in-frame clones and leaves some out. The data show 94,000 or so clones, about four fifths seen once. The source material was CD4+ or CD8+ T cells sorted from blood, sampled in a trial of the OX40 agonist ivuxolimab. The source of these receptors is an adult with an advanced solid tumor such as melanoma, head and neck, liver or kidney cancer. Both conserved end residues are part of each CDR3. D genes are given only for firm matches. A clone size is listed for some rows: how often the clone was seen (once, few, many), or a class if it is expanded.

TRBJ1-2,-,-,TRBV13,TGTGCCAGCAGCTTAATAGGGGCCTGGGGCTACACCTTC,CASSLIGAWGYTF
TRBJ2-3,-,-,TRBV5-1,TGCGCCAGCAGCGGTCACGGCACAGATACGCAGTATTTT,CASSGHGTDTQYF
TRBJ2-1,-,TRBD2,TRBV4-1,TGCGCCAGCAGCCAACCTGCCGGGACTAGCGGGAGTTACAATGAGCAGTTCTTC,CASSQPAGTSGSYNEQFF
TRBJ2-1,-,-,TRBV7-2,TGTGCCAGCAGCTTAGCAGTCGACAACGCTGAGCAGTTCTTC,CASSLAVDNAEQFF
TRBJ2-7,few,-,TRBV19,TGTGCCAGTAGTGGCGCGCCACAAACCGAGCAGTACTTC,CASSGAPQTEQYF
TRBJ2-2,once,-,TRBV2,TGTGCCAGCAGTGATAAGGGACTTTACACCGGGGAGCTGTTTTTT,CASSDKGLYTGELFF
TRBJ1-2,-,-,TRBV5-1,TGCGCCAGCCAGACAGGTTCGAACTATGGCTACACCTTC,CASQTGSNYGYTF
TRBJ1-1,-,-,TRBV6-1,TGTGCCAGCAGTGTCCAAGAGGGGACTGAAGCTTTCTTT,CASSVQEGTEAFF
TRBJ2-3,-,-,TRBV6-1,TGTGCCAGTCCCTCTGGGGTCTTGACAGATACGCAGTATTTT,CASPSGVLTDTQYF
TRBJ1-3,-,TRBD1,TRBV9,TGTGCCAGCAGTCCCCAGGGGGCAACTGGAAACACCATATATTTT,CASSPQGATGNTIYF